This TCR beta chain was sequenced during a study of OX40 agonist ivuxolimab in advanced cancers. The germline V gene has CDR1 SEHNR and CDR2 FQNEAQ (reference sequence). Trimming shortened V by 2 bases and J by 8 bases, and 15 bases separated the two germline ends. This CDR3 has 14 amino acids. For this clone: The antigen is unknown.

Overall study results and limits: Expanded clones were, on average, more numerous in CD8+ T cells than in CD4+.

Clones were sequenced by immunoSEQ multiplex PCR, and TCRdb holds only the in-frame ones, with some missing. This table has about 66,000 clones, roughly nine tenths appearing once. This chain connects TRBV7-9 to TRBJ1-2; D is unclear. The sample consisted of CD4+ or CD8+ T cells sorted from blood, taken in a trial of the OX40 agonist ivuxolimab. This clonotype was obtained from an adult with an advanced solid tumor such as melanoma, head and neck, liver or kidney cancer. The CDR3 here is CASSLYPQAYGYTF. CDR3 nucleotides: TGTGCCAGCAGCTTATACCCCCAAGCCTACGGCTACACCTTC.